The clone carrying this T cell receptor beta chain appeared a few times. As yet, its antigen is unknown. CDR3 size: 16 residues. The germline V and J ends were trimmed by 10 bases and 2 bases, with 21 bases remaining between them. Germline V gene data show CDR1 as LNHDA and CDR2 as SQIVND (reference sequence). This sample is part of a study of T cells in Graves' hyperthyroidism and ophthalmopathy. Study observations and caveats: Within blood appeared most thyroid clonotypes that had expanded above 0.001.

RNA transcripts gave rise to amplified TCR beta CDR3 regions. First-round RT-PCR of the TCR CDR3 relied on the HTBI primer set. TCRdb independently ran MiXCR on the multiplex PCR reads; one entry per CDR3 protein. The sample has around 400,000 distinct CDR3 sequences; roughly 15% are singletons. Lactation, pregnancy, other autoimmune disease or uncontrolled infection led to exclusion of patients. This TCR came from an older woman with Graves' ophthalmopathy. Sequencing was performed on blood. V usage is TRBV19 and J usage is TRBJ1-3; no clear D. CDR3 DNA sequence: TGTGCCACCTCACTGCCGGGGTCAGGCGCTGGAAACACCATATATTTT. This sequence encodes CATSLPGSGAGNTIYF.